Detailed here is one T cell receptor beta chain. How the authors handled the data: Reference gene primers were amplified, and this amplification served to estimate nucleated cell counts. Profiling relied on immunoSEQ multiplex PCR, and the TCRdb table lists in-frame clones only, not all of them. That table gives V, J and clone size, and the DNA gave D and trimming. This sample carries a few hundred thousand clones, 85% of them seen once, and the ten largest clones take 4% to 5%. The entry originates in a study of blood T cell repertoires in COVID-19. The overall study: The United States, Italy and Spain supplied acute and convalescent COVID-19 samples. PBMCs, B-cell-depleted T cells, or T cells provided the cDNA or gDNA that made up the material.

This TCR came from a woman aged 45-59 years with active or convalescent COVID-19. The sequenced sample consisted of peripheral blood.

CDR3 DNA sequence: TGCGCCAGCAGCTCGCCGGGACAAGAATATGGCTACACCTTC. This sequence encodes CASSSPGQEYGYTF. This chain joins TRBV5-1 and TRBJ1-2; the D gene is possibly TRBD1 (6 bases). With 3 bases removed from V and 5 bases from J, the gap between germline ends came to 14 bases. Germline values: CDR1 SGHRS, CDR2 YFSETQ. CDR3 length: 14 residues.